A selection of T cell receptor beta chains follows, all from one sample in a study of blood T cell repertoires in COVID-19. Sequenced by immunoSEQ multiplex PCR; TCRdb stores in-frame clones only, minus some. The repertoire consists of around 120,000 clones, with 90% occurring once and the leading ten covering about 3.5%. The sample comprised peripheral blood. These receptors originate from a man in his fifties or sixties with active COVID-19. The CDR3 runs from the conserved cysteine through the conserved F or W. A D gene is named only where the DNA matches it firmly. A row's size may be missing; if present it is once, few, many or a size class.

D gene | J gene | V gene | clone size | CDR3 protein | CDR3 DNA
TRBD1 | TRBJ1-1 | TRBV7-9 | . | CASSLNEGGNREAFF | TGTGCCAGCAGCTTAAATGAAGGGGGCAACCGTGAAGCTTTCTTT
TRBD1 | TRBJ2-7 | TRBV6-5 | . | CASRPGQAQVDEQYF | TGTGCCAGCAGACCCGGACAGGCGCAAGTCGACGAGCAGTACTTC
TRBD2 | TRBJ2-3 | TRBV5-1 | . | CASSQGLAGGTDTQYF | TGCGCCAGCAGCCAGGGACTAGCGGGAGGCACAGATACGCAGTATTTT
. | TRBJ1-5 | TRBV19 | . | CASSERGSYSNQPQHF | TGTGCCAGTAGTGAGCGGGGGTCTTATAGCAATCAGCCCCAGCATTTT
. | TRBJ2-3 | TRBV19 | . | CASMGRTGDTQYF | TGTGCCAGTATGGGGAGAACGGGAGATACGCAGTATTTT
TRBD2 | TRBJ2-2 | TRBV11-2 | . | CASSSGLAGELFF | TGTGCCAGCAGCTCGGGACTAGCCGGGGAGCTGTTTTTT
. | TRBJ1-3 | TRBV18 | once | CASSPSTTTRFGNTIYF | TGTGCCAGCTCACCCAGCACTACCACCAGATTTGGAAACACCATATATTTT
. | TRBJ2-3 | TRBV11-3 | few | CASSYRGWDTQYF | TGTGCCAGCAGCTATCGGGGGTGGGATACGCAGTATTTT
TRBD1 | TRBJ1-2 | TRBV7-9 | few | CASSRSGTGSYGYTF | TGTGCCAGCAGCAGATCCGGGACAGGGTCTTATGGCTACACCTTC
TRBD1 | TRBJ2-5 | TRBV25-1 | . | CASSEPGGETQYF | TGTGCCAGCAGTGAGCCAGGGGGAGAGACCCAGTACTTC
. | TRBJ2-1 | TRBV6-1 | . | CASSETDSGYNEQFF | TGTGCCAGCAGTGAAACTGATAGCGGCTACAATGAGCAGTTCTTC
TRBD2 | TRBJ2-1 | TRBV27 | . | CASSVSGRAYNEQFF | TGTGCCAGCAGTGTTAGCGGGAGGGCCTACAATGAGCAGTTCTTC
TRBD2 | TRBJ2-3 | TRBV25-1 | . | CASTSTRLAGGGDTQYF | TGTGCCAGCACCTCCACCCGGCTTGCGGGAGGGGGGGATACGCAGTATTTT
TRBD1 | TRBJ1-5 | TRBV28 | . | CASSHIQTRQGGVYSNQPQHF | TGTGCCAGCAGTCATATTCAAACACGACAGGGGGGGGTATATAGCAATCAGCCCCAGCATTTT
. | TRBJ2-3 | TRBV19 | . | CASSPRSRGTATDTQYF | TGTGCCAGTAGTCCCCGTTCGAGAGGAACGGCCACAGATACGCAGTATTTT
. | TRBJ1-1 | TRBV19 | . | CASSMQGMNTEAFF | TGTGCCAGTAGTATGCAGGGGATGAACACTGAAGCTTTCTTT